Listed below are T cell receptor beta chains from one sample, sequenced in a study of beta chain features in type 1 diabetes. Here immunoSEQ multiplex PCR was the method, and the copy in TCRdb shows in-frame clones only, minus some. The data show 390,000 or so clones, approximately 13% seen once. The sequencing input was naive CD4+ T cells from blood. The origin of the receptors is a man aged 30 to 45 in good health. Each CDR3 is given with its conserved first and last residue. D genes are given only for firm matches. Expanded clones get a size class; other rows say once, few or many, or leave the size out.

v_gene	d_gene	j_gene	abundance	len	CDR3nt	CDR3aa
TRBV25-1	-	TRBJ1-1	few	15	TGTGCCAGCAGTGATTCTAGGGCAGGGAACACTGAAGCTTTCTTT	CASSDSRAGNTEAFF
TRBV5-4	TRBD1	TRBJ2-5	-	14	TGTGCCAGCAGCCCCGGGACAGCACAAGAGACCCAGTACTTC	CASSPGTAQETQYF
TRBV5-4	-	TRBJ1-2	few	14	TGTGCCAGCAGCTCGACGCACGGGTTCTATGGCTACACCTTC	CASSSTHGFYGYTF
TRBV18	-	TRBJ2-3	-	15	TGTGCCAGCTCTCCGTTTGCCCGTGGGGCTGATACGCAGTATTTT	CASSPFARGADTQYF
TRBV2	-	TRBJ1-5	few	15	TGTGCCAGCAGTGGTCTTGGGGGCGGCAATCAGCCCCAGCATTTT	CASSGLGGGNQPQHF
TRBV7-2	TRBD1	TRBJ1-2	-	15	TGTGCCAGCAGCTTACCGGGACAGGCTAACTATGGCTACACCTTC	CASSLPGQANYGYTF
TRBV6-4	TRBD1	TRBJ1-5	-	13	TGTGCCAGCAGTCGGGACAGTAATCAGCCCCAGCATTTT	CASSRDSNQPQHF
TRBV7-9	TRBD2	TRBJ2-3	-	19	TGTGCCAGCAGCTCCGCCCGGGGTAGCGGGGCCAATAGCACAGATACGCAGTATTTT	CASSSARGSGANSTDTQYF
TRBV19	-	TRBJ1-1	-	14	TGTGCCAGTAGTCCTGGTCCAGCGAACACTGAAGCTTTCTTT	CASSPGPANTEAFF
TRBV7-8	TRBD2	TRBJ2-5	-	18	TGTGCCAGCAATCGGCTGACTATCGGACTAGCGGCAAAAGAGACCCAGTACTTC	CASNRLTIGLAAKETQYF
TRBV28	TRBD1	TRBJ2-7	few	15	TGTGCCAGCAGTCGACTTCCGGGACAGGGAAGTGATCCCCCCTTC	CASSRLPGQGSDPPF
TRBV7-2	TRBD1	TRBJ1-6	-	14	TGTGCCAGCAGCGGCAGGGGGCAAGGGGCACCCCTCCACTTT	CASSGRGQGAPLHF
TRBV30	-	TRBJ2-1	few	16	TGTGCCTGGAGTACCCCACCCGCCACGCTATACAATGAGCAGTTCTTC	CAWSTPPATLYNEQFF
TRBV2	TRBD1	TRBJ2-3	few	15	TGTGCCAGCAGTGAAACAGGGGGCGGGACAGATACGCAGTATTTT	CASSETGGGTDTQYF
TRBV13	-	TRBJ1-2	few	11	TGTGCCAGCCAGTCTCCCTATGGCTACACCTTC	CASQSPYGYTF
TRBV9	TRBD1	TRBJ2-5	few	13	TGTGCCAGCGGAAAAGGGGGCTGGGAGACCCAGTACTTC	CASGKGGWETQYF
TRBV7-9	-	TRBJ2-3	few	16	TGTGCCAGCAGCTATAGCGAAACGCTAAACACAGATACGCAGTATTTT	CASSYSETLNTDTQYF
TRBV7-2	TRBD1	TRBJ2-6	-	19	TGTGCCAGCAGCTTAGTGGGGACAGGGGTCCCCTCTGGGGCCAACGTCCTGACTTTC	CASSLVGTGVPSGANVLTF
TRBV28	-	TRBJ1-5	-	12	TGTGCCAGCATCGGTAGTAATCAGCCCCAGCATTTT	CASIGSNQPQHF
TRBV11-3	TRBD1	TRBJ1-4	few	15	TGTGCCAGCAGCCGACAGGGACTGTACGACGAAAAACTGTTTTTT	CASSRQGLYDEKLFF
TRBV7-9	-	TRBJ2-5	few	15	TGTGCCAGCAGCTTAGTTGGGGCCACGGGCGAGACCCAGTACTTC	CASSLVGATGETQYF
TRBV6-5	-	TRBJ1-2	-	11	TGTGCCAGCCAGACGATCTATGGCTACACCTTC	CASQTIYGYTF
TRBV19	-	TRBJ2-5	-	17	TGTGCCAGTACACCCAAACACTTACTAAGCGGACAAGAGACCCAGTACTTC	CASTPKHLLSGQETQYF
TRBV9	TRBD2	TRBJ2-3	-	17	TGTGCCAGCAGCGTGGAGAGCGGGACGATAAGCACAGATACGCAGTATTTT	CASSVESGTISTDTQYF
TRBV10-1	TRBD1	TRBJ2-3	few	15	TGCGCCAGCAGTGAGGAGACAGGGTTGAGAGATACGCAGTATTTT	CASSEETGLRDTQYF
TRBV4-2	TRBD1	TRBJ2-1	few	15	TGTGCCAGCAGCCAAGGGACAGGGGGCGGGGATGAGCAGTTCTTC	CASSQGTGGGDEQFF
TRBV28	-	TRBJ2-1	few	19	TGTGCCAGCAGTTTGAAGGCCTTACGTCGGGTGATCTCCTACAATGAGCAGTTCTTC	CASSLKALRRVISYNEQFF
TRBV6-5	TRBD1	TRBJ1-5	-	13	TGTGCCAGCAGAGGGACAGGGACGCAGCCCCAGCATTTT	CASRGTGTQPQHF
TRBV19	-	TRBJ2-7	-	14	TGTGCCAGTAGTACGGACGGTCGAGCCTACGAGCAGTACTTC	CASSTDGRAYEQYF
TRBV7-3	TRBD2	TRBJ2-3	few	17	TGTGCCAGCAGCTTAAAAGGGGCTAGCGGTAGCACAGATACGCAGTATTTT	CASSLKGASGSTDTQYF
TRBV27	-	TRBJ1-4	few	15	TGTGCCAGCAGGGCCAGGGCAACAACTAATGAAAAACTGTTTTTT	CASRARATTNEKLFF
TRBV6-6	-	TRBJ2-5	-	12	TGTGCCAGCAGTTACGCTGGAGAGACCCAGTACTTC	CASSYAGETQYF
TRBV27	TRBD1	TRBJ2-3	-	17	TGTGCCAGCAGTTTAACCTCCGGGACAGGGTCCCCCGATACGCAGTATTTT	CASSLTSGTGSPDTQYF
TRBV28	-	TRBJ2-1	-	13	TGTGCCAGCCGGAGCGCCTCCTACAATGAGCAGTTCTTC	CASRSASYNEQFF
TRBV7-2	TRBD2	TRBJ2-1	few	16	TGTGCCAGCAGCCCGATAGCGGGGAACCCCTACAATGAGCAGTTCTTC	CASSPIAGNPYNEQFF
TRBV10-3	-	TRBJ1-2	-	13	TGTGCCATCAGTGAGTCTTATGGCTATGGCTACACCTTC	CAISESYGYGYTF
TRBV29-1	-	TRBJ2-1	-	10	TGCAGCGTTGCCAACAATGAGCAGTTCTTC	CSVANNEQFF
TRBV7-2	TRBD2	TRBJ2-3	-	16	TGTGCCAGCAGCCCCCTAGCGGGGGCTAGCACAGATACGCAGTATTTT	CASSPLAGASTDTQYF
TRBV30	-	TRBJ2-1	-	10	TGTGCCTGCTGTAGCAGGGTCTCGGTCTTC	CACCSRVSVF
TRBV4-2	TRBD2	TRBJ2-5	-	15	TGTGCCAGCAGCCCCGGGACTAGCGGTAAAGAGACCCAGTACTTC	CASSPGTSGKETQYF
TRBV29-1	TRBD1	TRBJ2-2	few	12	TGCAGCGGCAACAGGGGCACCGGGGAGCTGTTTTTT	CSGNRGTGELFF
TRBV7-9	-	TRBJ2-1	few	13	TGTGCCAGCAGCTTACGAGGGTACAATGAGCAGTTCTTC	CASSLRGYNEQFF
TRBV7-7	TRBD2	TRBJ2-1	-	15	TGTGCTAGCAGCCTGGGACTAGCGGGAGGCGATGAGCAGTTCTTC	CASSLGLAGGDEQFF
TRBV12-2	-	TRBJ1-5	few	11	TGTGCAAGTCACGGTGACCAGCCCCAGCATTTT	CASHGDQPQHF
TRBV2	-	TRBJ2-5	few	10	TGTGCCAGCAGTTTGGAGACCCAGTACTTC	CASSLETQYF
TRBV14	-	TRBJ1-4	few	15	TGTGCCAGCAGCCAAGCAGGGGCAACTAATGAAAAACTGTTTTTT	CASSQAGATNEKLFF
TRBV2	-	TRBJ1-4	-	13	TGTGCCAGCAGTGACCGGGGTAGGGGAAAACTGTTTTTT	CASSDRGRGKLFF
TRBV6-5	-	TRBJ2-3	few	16	TGTGCCAGCAGTTACTCGGTGGCCACCGGGCCTCATACGCAGTATTTT	CASSYSVATGPHTQYF
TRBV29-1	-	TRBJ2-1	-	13	TGCAGCGTTTCCATGATCTCCTACAATGAGCAGTTCTTC	CSVSMISYNEQFF
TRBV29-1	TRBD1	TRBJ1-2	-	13	TGCAGCGTTGAATCCCAGGGGGCCTATGGCTACACCTTC	CSVESQGAYGYTF
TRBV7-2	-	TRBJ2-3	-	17	TGTGCCAGCAGCTTATGGGCCATAGGGCCCCCCACAGATACGCAGTATTTT	CASSLWAIGPPTDTQYF
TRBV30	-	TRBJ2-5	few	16	TGTGCCTGGAGCGGACTGGTTGCGGCGAACCAAGAGACCCAGTACTTC	CAWSGLVAANQETQYF
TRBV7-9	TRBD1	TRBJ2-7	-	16	TGTGCCAGCAGCACTCAAGGACAGGGGTGGGCCTACGAGCAGTACTTC	CASSTQGQGWAYEQYF
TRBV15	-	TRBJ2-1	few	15	TGTGCCACCAGCAGAGACCTTCTGGGGGCGGGAGAGCAGTTCTTC	CATSRDLLGAGEQFF
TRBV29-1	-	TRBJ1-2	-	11	TGCAGCGTGGCATCTAACTATGGCTACACCTTC	CSVASNYGYTF